This T cell receptor beta chain originates from a study of T cells in Graves' hyperthyroidism and ophthalmopathy. Study-level information: Peripheral blood was acquired at first diagnosis, ahead of any therapy whatsoever.

The TCR beta CDR3 regions underwent amplification using RNA transcripts as the source. Researchers ran a first-round RT-PCR on the TCR CDR3 using the HTBI primer set. TCRdb analysed the multiplex PCR reads with MiXCR anew, one entry per CDR3 protein. The sample consists of hundreds of thousands of distinct CDR3 sequences, under 15% of them appearing once. Overall study results and limits: The majority of expanded thyroid clonotypes above 0.001 also appeared in blood.

There are 16 residues in the CDR3. V lost 5 bases and J lost 4, with 18 bases in between. Germline V gene sequence: CDR1 MDHEN, CDR2 SYDVKM. Details on this clonotype: Its target is not known. It may be a read error: a sequence one base away is much more abundant.

Graves' hyperthyroidism showing no ophthalmopathy progression within 18 months was considered stable. Patients were excluded for uncontrolled infection, other autoimmune disease, pregnancy or lactation. This sequence joins TRBV28 and TRBJ2-1; perhaps TRBD2 as D (7 bases). The origin of this receptor is a woman aged 18-29 years with Graves' hyperthyroidism. Sequenced sample: blood. CDR3 region: CASSDEKGGGYNEQFF. DNA for the CDR3: TGTGCCAGCAGTGACGAAAAGGGGGGGGGTTACAATGAGCAGTTCTTC.